The T cell receptor beta chain described here comes from a study of blood T cell repertoires in COVID-19. Only in-frame clones appear in the TCRdb table, and some are missing; sequencing was by immunoSEQ multiplex PCR. The sample gives 350,000 to 400,000 clones, 75% to 90% of which show up once; 1% is in the top ten. The CDR3 is 15 amino acids. From germline, CDR1 is KGHSH and CDR2 LQKENI. Trimming took 3 bases from V and 4 from J, leaving 15 bases between them. This TCR was sampled from a man aged 18 to 35 who had recovered from COVID-19. The chain recombines TRBV18 with TRBJ1-2; D might be TRBD1 (6 bases). Sequenced: PBMCs or T cells enriched from blood (not recorded which). CDR3 sequence (DNA): TGTGCCAGCTCACCTAAAACAGGGTTTGGCTATGGCTACACCTTC. Translated: CASSPKTGFGYGYTF.